This T cell receptor (beta chain) emerged from a study of CD8 T cells in Susac syndrome. In its sample, this clonotype was seen once. Reverse transcription used about 0.5 to 1 ug RNA and random hexamers. TCRdb independently ran MiXCR on the immunoSEQ multiplex PCR reads; one entry per CDR3 protein. The sample contains about 150,000 distinct CDR3 sequences, approximately 95% of which appear only once. The CDR3 has 14 residues. Germline assignment: CDR1 MNHEY and CDR2 SVGAGI. J was trimmed by 2 bases and V by 5 bases; bases with no gene match: 5. The TCR sequence derives from a human donor with Susac syndrome. Sequencing used CD8+ T cells from PBMCs. The chain joins TRBV6-5 to TRBJ2-5; 7 bases map to TRBD1. This chain's CDR3 is CASSQGTDQETQYF. The DNA of the CDR3 is TGTGCCAGCAGTCAAGGGACAGATCAAGAGACCCAGTACTTC.